Each of the 24 T cell receptor beta chains below was sequenced from the same sample in a study of cytotoxic CD8 clonotypes in ibrutinib-treated CLL. Produced via immunoSEQ multiplex PCR; TCRdb's table is partial and in-frame only. This table holds approximately 120,000 clones, approximately 80% found once. The sequencing used PBMCs, collected after 24 months of ibrutinib treatment. The receptors were gathered from a human donor with chronic lymphocytic leukemia.

This clone occurred once. The chain combines TRBV15 with TRBJ1-3; tentatively, D is TRBD1 (6 bases). Per the germline V gene, CDR1 is LNHNV and CDR2 is YYDKDF (reference sequence). Trimming cost V 2 bases and J 7 bases, with 12 bases left between them. CDR3 length: 14 residues. The CDR3 spells CATSRPGEGNTIYF. In DNA, the CDR3 is TGTGCCACCAGCAGACCAGGGGAGGGGAACACCATATATTTT.

This clone was counted only a few times. The V and J genes are TRBV19 and TRBJ1-1; D perhaps matches TRBD1 (6 bases). The CDR3 runs to 13 residues. Germline CDR1 reads LNHDA; CDR2 reads SQIVND (reference sequence). Deletions cut 6 bases from V and 2 bases from J, with 10 bases between. CDR3 sequence (DNA): TGTGCCAGTAGCTCACAGGGAAACACTGAAGCTTTCTTT. Its translation is CASSSQGNTEAFF.

This clone appeared a single time. CDR3 region: CASDGTYEQYF. CDR3 sequence (DNA): TGTGCCAGCGACGGAACCTACGAGCAGTACTTC. The rearrangement joins TRBV2 to TRBJ2-7; D not resolved. CDR3 length: 11 residues. Trimming stripped 8 bases from V and 2 bases from J, with 7 bases between. Per the germline V gene, CDR1 is SNHLY and CDR2 is FYNNEI.

This chain connects TRBV25-1 to TRBJ2-1; weak D call: TRBD2 (6 bases). This CDR3 has 18 residues. Trimming removed 3 bases at V and 8 bases at J, with 26 bases between. The germline CDR1 and CDR2 sequences are MGHDK and SYGVNS. DNA for the CDR3: TGTGCCAGCAGTGACAGCAGCAGGGAGGATGTTTTACAGGATGAGCAGTTCTTC. Protein product: CASSDSSREDVLQDEQFF.

The chain combines TRBV28 with TRBJ2-7; TRBD1 aligns across 11 bases. The CDR3 totals 16 residues. Germline V gene sequence: CDR1 MDHEN, CDR2 SYDVKM. V was pared by 4 bases and J by 0 bases, with 5 bases of the junction left unmatched. The CDR3 bases are TGTGCCAGCAGTTCCCGGGACAGGGGGAGCTCCTACGAGCAGTACTTC. Translation: CASSSRDRGSSYEQYF. The variable domain in full, with the rest retrieved from reference TRBV28 and TRBJ2-7, is DVKVTQSSRYLVKRTGEKVFLECVQDMDHENMFWYRQDPGLGLRLIYFSYDVKMKEKGDIPEGYSVSREKKERFSLILESASTNQTSMYLCASSSRDRGSSYEQYFGPGTRLTVT.

The V gene is TRBV19, the J gene TRBJ1-1, with D uncertain. V lost 3 bases to trimming and J lost 1 base, with 6 bases between them. Germline V lookup: CDR1 LNHDA, CDR2 SQIVND (reference sequence). This CDR3 has 13 amino acids. The CDR3 DNA follows: TGTGCCAGTAGTATGGCGGCGAACACTGAAGCTTTCTTT. Residues: CASSMAANTEAFF.

The rearrangement links TRBV6-1 to TRBJ1-4; 9 bases line up with TRBD1. CDR3 length: 15 residues. Looked up from germline, CDR1 is MNHNS and CDR2 is SASEGT. Trimming cost V 5 bases and J 7 bases; bases outside gene matches: 8. The CDR3 is CASSSRTGASEKLFF. CDR3 in DNA: TGTGCCAGCAGTTCCCGGACAGGGGCATCTGAAAAACTGTTTTTT.

This clone was seen a handful of times. V gene TRBV6-5 combines with J gene TRBJ2-1; D not resolved. The germline CDR1 and CDR2 sequences are MNHEY and SVGAGI. The V end was cut by 7 bases, the J end by 0 bases, with 10 bases between. The CDR3 runs to 14 residues. The CDR3 DNA follows: TGTGCCAGCAAGAGACTTCCCTCCTACAATGAGCAGTTCTTC. Amino acid sequence: CASKRLPSYNEQFF.

V is TRBV19 and J is TRBJ1-1; 8 positions match TRBD1. This CDR3 has 16 residues. Germline-derived CDR1 and CDR2 are LNHDA and SQIVND (reference sequence). After removal of 1 base from V and 0 bases from J, the junction contained 4 bases not matched to a gene. CDR3 amino acids: CASSIGGTGVNTEAFF. CDR3 DNA: TGTGCCAGTAGTATAGGAGGGACAGGAGTGAACACTGAAGCTTTCTTT.

In DNA form, the CDR3 reads TGTGCCAGCAGCCCCCGGGGGGGAGAAGGAAACACCATATATTTT. It is translated as CASSPRGGEGNTIYF. The J gene is TRBJ1-3, the V gene TRBV4-2; a weak D match, TRBD1 (5 bases). V lost 4 bases, J lost 4 bases, and 14 bases lay in between. The V gene's germline CDR1 is LGHNA and CDR2 YNFKEQ. The CDR3 has 15 amino acids.

The rearrangement uses TRBV28 and TRBJ2-3; D may correspond to TRBD1 or TRBD2 (5 bases each). This CDR3 is built from 16 residues. The germline gives CDR1 MDHEN, CDR2 SYDVKM. The V and J ends lost 8 bases and 0 bases respectively, with 18 bases between them. The CDR3 spells CASAEIGGTSTDTQYF. The CDR3 coding sequence is TGTGCCAGCGCCGAAATTGGGGGAACAAGCACAGATACGCAGTATTTT.

The chain joins TRBV30 to TRBJ2-2, with D possibly being TRBD1 (5 bases). The V and J ends lost 2 bases and 6 bases respectively, with 13 bases between them. The germline gives CDR1 GTSNPN, CDR2 SVGIG (reference sequence). CDR3 size: 14 residues. The CDR3 spells CAWSFRALAGELFF. The CDR3, as DNA: TGTGCCTGGAGTTTCAGGGCCCTTGCCGGGGAGCTGTTTTTT.

The J gene is TRBJ2-1, the V gene TRBV18, with 9 bases fitting TRBD1. Germline values: CDR1 KGHSH, CDR2 LQKENI. With V trimmed by 1 base and J by 5 bases, 3 bases remained unmatched. The CDR3 is 15 residues long. The CDR3 DNA sequence: TGTGCCAGCTCACCACTCGGGACAGGGCACAATGAGCAGTTCTTC. Protein product: CASSPLGTGHNEQFF.

V is TRBV19 and J is TRBJ1-3, with 7 bases aligning to TRBD1. Germline V gene lookup returns CDR1 LNHDA and CDR2 SQIVND (reference sequence). This CDR3 has 15 amino acids. The V segment lost 5 bases and the J segment 2 bases; nucleotides outside the gene matches: 6. CDR3 nucleotide sequence: TGTGCCAGTAGTCTGACAGGGACTCCTGGAAACACCATATATTTT. It translates to CASSLTGTPGNTIYF.

The J gene is TRBJ2-2, the V gene TRBV7-9; TRBD1 or TRBD2 may be the D gene (5 bases each). The germline V gene encodes CDR1 SEHNR and CDR2 FQNEAQ (reference sequence). The CDR3 contains 16 residues. The V gene lost 5 bases and the J gene lost 0 bases, with 13 bases spanning the gap. The CDR3 spells CASSPYGTANTGELFF. DNA of the CDR3: TGTGCCAGCAGCCCCTACGGGACGGCGAACACCGGGGAGCTGTTTTTT.

The chain carries TRBV11-2 and TRBJ2-1, with 8 nucleotides matching TRBD2. Germline V gives CDR1 SGHAT, CDR2 FQNNGV. V trimming: 0 bases; J trimming: 3 bases; junction bases outside the gene matches: 7. The length of the CDR3 is 17 residues. The CDR3 is CASSLDLRGGHYNEQFF. The CDR3, as DNA: TGTGCCAGCAGCTTAGATCTGCGCGGGGGGCACTACAATGAGCAGTTCTTC.

The chain combines TRBV7-2 with TRBJ2-3; D is uncertain. The CDR3 totals 13 residues. V dropped 3 bases and J dropped 6 bases, with 10 bases sitting between them. Germline V gene data show CDR1 as SGHTA and CDR2 as FQGNSA. The CDR3: CASSFPPLDTQYF. CDR3 sequence (DNA): TGTGCCAGCAGCTTCCCCCCATTGGATACGCAGTATTTT.

J is TRBJ2-7 and V is TRBV19; 9 bases are shared with TRBD1. Per the germline V gene, CDR1 is LNHDA and CDR2 is SQIVND (reference sequence). This CDR3 has 15 amino acids. Unmatched junction bases numbered 6, after V lost 5 bases and J lost 1 base. CDR3 coding DNA: TGTGCCAGTAGTTCAACAGGGGGCGAGTCCTACGAGCAGTACTTC. Amino acids: CASSSTGGESYEQYF. Based on the CDR3 plus reference TRBV19 and TRBJ2-7, the full variable domain is DGGITQSPKYLFRKEGQNVTLSCEQNLNHDAMYWYRQDPGQGLRLIYYSQIVNDFQKGDIAEGYSVSREKKESFPLTVTSAQKNPTAFYLCASSSTGGESYEQYFGPGTRLTVT.

The chain links TRBV11-2 to TRBJ2-2; D perhaps matches TRBD1 (6 bases). Germline CDR1 is SGHAT and CDR2 is FQNNGV. The CDR3 extends over 15 amino acids. V lost 5 bases to trimming and J lost 1 base, with 11 bases between them. This chain's CDR3 is CASSLLTGNTGELFF. The CDR3 DNA is TGTGCCAGCAGCCTCTTGACAGGGAACACCGGGGAGCTGTTTTTT.

This chain uses TRBV2 with TRBJ1-4; 7 bases are shared with TRBD1. The V segment lost 6 bases and the J segment 0 bases; nucleotides outside the gene matches: 7. CDR3 length equals 16 residues. CDR1 is SNHLY, CDR2 FYNNEI, per germline. The CDR3 is CASRTGRGATNEKLFF. CDR3 DNA sequence: TGTGCCAGCAGGACAGGGAGGGGAGCAACTAATGAAAAACTGTTTTTT.

The V and J genes are TRBV9 and TRBJ1-1; perhaps TRBD1 as D (5 bases). V was trimmed by 3 bases and J by 6 bases, leaving 15 bases between them. Germline-derived CDR1 and CDR2 are SGDLS and YYNGEE. CDR3 length: 14 residues. In DNA, the CDR3 is TGTGCCAGCAGCGCGAGGCCCCAGGGCTCTGAAGCTTTCTTT. Protein: CASSARPQGSEAFF.

In this sample, this clone turned up once. The rearrangement uses TRBV5-1 and TRBJ2-2, with a tentative D call TRBD1 (5 bases). This CDR3 has 14 residues. Germline V gene lookup returns CDR1 SGHRS and CDR2 YFSETQ. V lost 5 bases to trimming and J lost 2 bases, with 10 bases between them. The CDR3 is CASRVQVNTGELFF. In nucleotides, the CDR3 is TGCGCCAGCAGGGTACAGGTCAACACCGGGGAGCTGTTTTTT.

In this sample, this clone turned up a few times. The chain employs TRBV9 and TRBJ1-1; D remains ambiguous. V shed 3 bases and J shed 8 bases, with 11 bases lying between them. Germline V gene sequence: CDR1 SGDLS, CDR2 YYNGEE. The CDR3 is made up of 12 amino acids. The CDR3 protein is CASSAAPDEAFF. CDR3 bases: TGTGCCAGCAGCGCGGCCCCTGACGAAGCTTTCTTT.

The chain uses TRBV12-1 and TRBJ1-2; TRBD1 is the table's D call, not checked against the DNA. TRBV12-1 represents a pseudogene. The CDR3 sequence is 10 residues long. For the CDR3, the DNA is TGTGCCAGCAGCCAAAATGGCTACACCTTC. The encoded protein is CASSQNGYTF.